The clone carrying this TCR beta chain appeared many times. From germline, CDR1 is SGHRS and CDR2 YFSETQ. CDR3 length: 15 residues. Deletions cut 0 bases from V and 2 bases from J, with 12 bases between. Library preparation (for TCRbeta) was performed with unique molecular identifiers. Each CDR3 protein is one row after TCRdb ran MiXCR on the PCR reads. The table records approximately 490,000 distinct CDR3 sequences, around 13% of them present only once. The sample is drawn from a study of T-cell reconstitution after alpha-beta-depleted transplantation in children. This TCR derives from a human donor who donated a stem cell graft to a child with combined immunodeficiency. This rearrangement joins TRBV5-1 to TRBJ2-7; D gene unclear. The material was PBMCs from the stem cell graft donor, obtained from the stem cell graft. For the CDR3, the DNA is TGCGCCAGCAGCTTGGCTACTACTTTCCCCTACGAGCAGTACTTC. Translating gives CASSLATTFPYEQYF.